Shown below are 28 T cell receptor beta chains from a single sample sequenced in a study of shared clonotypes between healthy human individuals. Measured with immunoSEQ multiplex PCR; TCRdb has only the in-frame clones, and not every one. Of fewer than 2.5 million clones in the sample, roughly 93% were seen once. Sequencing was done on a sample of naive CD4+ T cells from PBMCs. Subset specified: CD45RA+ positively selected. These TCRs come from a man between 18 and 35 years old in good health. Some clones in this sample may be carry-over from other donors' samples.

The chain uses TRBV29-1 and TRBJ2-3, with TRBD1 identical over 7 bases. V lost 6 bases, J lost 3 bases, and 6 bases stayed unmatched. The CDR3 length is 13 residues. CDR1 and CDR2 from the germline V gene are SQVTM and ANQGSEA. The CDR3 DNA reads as TGCAGCGTAAGGGGGCGGTATACAGATACGCAGTATTTT. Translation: CSVRGRYTDTQYF.

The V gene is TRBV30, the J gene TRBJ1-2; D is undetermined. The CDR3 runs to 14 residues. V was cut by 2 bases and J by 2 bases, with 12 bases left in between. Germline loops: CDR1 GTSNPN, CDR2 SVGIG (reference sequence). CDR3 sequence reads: CAWSPGPFNYGYTF. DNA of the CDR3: TGTGCCTGGAGTCCCGGGCCTTTCAACTATGGCTACACCTTC.

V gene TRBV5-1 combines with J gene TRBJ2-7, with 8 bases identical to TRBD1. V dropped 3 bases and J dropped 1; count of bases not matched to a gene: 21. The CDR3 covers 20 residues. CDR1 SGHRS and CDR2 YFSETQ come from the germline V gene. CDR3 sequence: CASSSGLPTGVVSWSYEQYF. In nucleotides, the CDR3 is TGCGCCAGCAGCTCTGGACTCCCGACAGGGGTTGTATCCTGGTCCTACGAGCAGTACTTC.

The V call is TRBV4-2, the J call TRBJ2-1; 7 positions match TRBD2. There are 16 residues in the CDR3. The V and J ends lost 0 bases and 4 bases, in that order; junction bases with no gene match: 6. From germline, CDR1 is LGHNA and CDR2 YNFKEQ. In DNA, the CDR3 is TGTGCCAGCAGCCAAGATAGCGGACTAGATTACAATGAGCAGTTCTTC. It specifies CASSQDSGLDYNEQFF.

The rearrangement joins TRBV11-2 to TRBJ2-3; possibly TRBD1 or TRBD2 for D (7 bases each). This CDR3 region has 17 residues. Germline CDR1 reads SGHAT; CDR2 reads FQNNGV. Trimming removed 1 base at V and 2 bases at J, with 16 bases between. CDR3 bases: TGTGCCAGCAGCTTAGCCCAGGGGGGGCAACTCACAGATACGCAGTATTTT. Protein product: CASSLAQGGQLTDTQYF. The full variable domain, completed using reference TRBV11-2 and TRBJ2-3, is EAGVAQSPRYKIIEKRQSVAFWCNPISGHATLYWYQQILGQGPKLLIQFQNNGVVDDSQLPKDRFSAERLKGVDSTLKIQPAKLEDSAVYLCASSLAQGGQLTDTQYFGPGTRLTVL.

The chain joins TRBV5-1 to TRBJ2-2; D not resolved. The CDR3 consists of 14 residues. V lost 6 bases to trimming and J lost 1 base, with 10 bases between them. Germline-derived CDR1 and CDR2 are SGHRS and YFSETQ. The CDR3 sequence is CASIDTGNTGELFF. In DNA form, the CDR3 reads TGCGCCAGCATTGACACGGGGAACACCGGGGAGCTGTTTTTT.

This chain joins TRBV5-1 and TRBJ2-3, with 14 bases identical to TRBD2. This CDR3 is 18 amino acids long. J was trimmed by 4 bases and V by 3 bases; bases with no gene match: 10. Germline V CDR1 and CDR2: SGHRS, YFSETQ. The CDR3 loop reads CASSYTGTSGSTADTQYF. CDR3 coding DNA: TGCGCCAGCAGCTATACCGGGACTAGCGGGAGTACAGCAGATACGCAGTATTTT.

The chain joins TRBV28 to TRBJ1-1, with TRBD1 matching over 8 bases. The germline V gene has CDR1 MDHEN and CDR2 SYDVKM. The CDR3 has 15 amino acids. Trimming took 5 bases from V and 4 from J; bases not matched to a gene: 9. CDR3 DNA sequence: TGTGCCAGCAGTGCGTCAGGGGGCTGGGGCACTGAAGCTTTCTTT. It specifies CASSASGGWGTEAFF.

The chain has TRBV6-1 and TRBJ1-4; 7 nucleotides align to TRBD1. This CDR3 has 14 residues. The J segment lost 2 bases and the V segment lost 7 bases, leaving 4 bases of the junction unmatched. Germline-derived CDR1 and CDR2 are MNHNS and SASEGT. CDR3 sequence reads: CASNLQGTNEKLFF. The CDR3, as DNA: TGTGCCAGCAACCTACAGGGGACTAATGAAAAACTGTTTTTT.

CDR3 residues: CASSLYQRETLEQYF. In DNA form, the CDR3 reads TGTGCCAGCAGCTTGTACCAGCGGGAGACCCTCGAGCAGTACTTC. The rearrangement joins TRBV5-6 to TRBJ2-7, with 8 bases fitting TRBD2. Germline CDR1 reads SGHDT; CDR2 reads YYEEEE. The CDR3 contains 15 residues. The J segment lost 6 bases and the V segment lost 1 base, leaving 9 bases of the junction unmatched.

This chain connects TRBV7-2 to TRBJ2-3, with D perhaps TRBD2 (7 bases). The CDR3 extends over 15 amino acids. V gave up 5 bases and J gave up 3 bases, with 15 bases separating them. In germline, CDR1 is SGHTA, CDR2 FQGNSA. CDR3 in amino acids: CASSPWGGPTDTQYF. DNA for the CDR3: TGTGCCAGCAGCCCCTGGGGGGGGCCTACAGATACGCAGTATTTT.

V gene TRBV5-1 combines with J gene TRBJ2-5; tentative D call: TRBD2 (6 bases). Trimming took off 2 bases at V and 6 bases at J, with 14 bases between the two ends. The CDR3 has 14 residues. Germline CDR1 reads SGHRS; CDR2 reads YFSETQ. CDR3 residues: CASSFGGTEKTQYF. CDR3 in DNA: TGCGCCAGCAGCTTTGGAGGGACCGAGAAGACCCAGTACTTC. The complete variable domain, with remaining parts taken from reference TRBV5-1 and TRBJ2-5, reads KAGVTQTPRYLIKTRGQQVTLSCSPISGHRSVSWYQQTPGQGLQFLFEYFSETQRNKGNFPGRFSGRQFSNSRSEMNVSTLELGDSALYLCASSFGGTEKTQYFGPGTRLLVL.

The CDR3 reads CASSQAPSRAGPGDTQYF. The CDR3 DNA follows: TGTGCCAGCAGCCAAGCCCCGTCGAGGGCAGGTCCAGGGGATACGCAGTATTTT. V and J are TRBV4-2 and TRBJ2-3; tentatively, D is TRBD1 or TRBD2 (5 bases each). The ends were cut back, 1 base at V and 6 bases at J, with 23 bases in the middle. This CDR3 has 18 residues. Per the germline V gene, CDR1 is LGHNA and CDR2 is YNFKEQ.

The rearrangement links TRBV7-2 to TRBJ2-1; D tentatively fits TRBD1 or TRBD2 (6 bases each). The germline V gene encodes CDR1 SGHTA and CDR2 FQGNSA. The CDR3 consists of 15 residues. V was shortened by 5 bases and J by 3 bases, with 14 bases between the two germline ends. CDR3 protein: CASSKGGAGYNEQFF. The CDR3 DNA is TGTGCCAGCAGCAAGGGGGGAGCCGGCTACAATGAGCAGTTCTTC.

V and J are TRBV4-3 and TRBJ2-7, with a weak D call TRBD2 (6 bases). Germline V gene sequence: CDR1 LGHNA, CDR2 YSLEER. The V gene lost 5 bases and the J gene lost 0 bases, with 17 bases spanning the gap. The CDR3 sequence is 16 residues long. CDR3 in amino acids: CASSSGVRALSYEQYF. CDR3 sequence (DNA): TGCGCCAGCAGCTCGGGAGTCAGAGCCCTCTCCTACGAGCAGTACTTC.

The chain's CDR3 is CASSRSIRDRVLDTQYF. CDR3 in DNA: TGTGCCAGCAGCCGATCCATTCGGGACAGGGTGTTAGATACGCAGTATTTT. The chain joins TRBV9 to TRBJ2-3; 9 bases agree with TRBD1. This CDR3 has 17 amino acids. Germline assignment: CDR1 SGDLS and CDR2 YYNGEE. The V gene end was trimmed by 4 bases and the J gene end by 5 bases; junction bases not matched to a gene: 14.

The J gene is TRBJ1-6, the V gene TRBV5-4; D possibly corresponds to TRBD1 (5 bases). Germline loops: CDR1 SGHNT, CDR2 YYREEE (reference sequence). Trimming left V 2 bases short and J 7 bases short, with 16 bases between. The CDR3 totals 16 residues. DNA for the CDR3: TGTGCCAGCAGCTTACCAAGGGGCCTGGGCAATTCACCCCTCCACTTT. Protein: CASSLPRGLGNSPLHF.

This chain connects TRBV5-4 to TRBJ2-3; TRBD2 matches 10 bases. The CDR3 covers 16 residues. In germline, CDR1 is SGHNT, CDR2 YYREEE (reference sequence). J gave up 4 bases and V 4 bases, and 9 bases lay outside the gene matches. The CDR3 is CASSPPPSGSADTQYF. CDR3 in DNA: TGTGCCAGCAGCCCTCCTCCTAGCGGGAGTGCAGATACGCAGTATTTT.

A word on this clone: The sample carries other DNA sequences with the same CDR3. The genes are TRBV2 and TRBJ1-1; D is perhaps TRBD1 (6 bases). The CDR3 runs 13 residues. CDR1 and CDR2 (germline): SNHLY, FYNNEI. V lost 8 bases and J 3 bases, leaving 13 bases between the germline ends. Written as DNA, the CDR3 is TGTGCCAGCCGGGGGCAGGGCTACACTGAAGCTTTCTTT. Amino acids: CASRGQGYTEAFF.

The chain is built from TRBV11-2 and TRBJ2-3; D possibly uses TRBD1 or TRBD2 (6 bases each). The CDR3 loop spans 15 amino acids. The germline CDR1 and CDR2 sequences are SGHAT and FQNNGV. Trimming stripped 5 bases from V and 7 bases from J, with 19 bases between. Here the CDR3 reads CASSEAGHKLNTQYF. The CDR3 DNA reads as TGTGCCAGCAGCGAGGCGGGACACAAACTGAATACGCAGTATTTT.

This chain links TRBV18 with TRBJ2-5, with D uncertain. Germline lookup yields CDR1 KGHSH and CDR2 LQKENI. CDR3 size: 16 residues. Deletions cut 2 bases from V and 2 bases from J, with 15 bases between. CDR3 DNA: TGTGCCAGCTCACCATATTACGGCATTAATCAAGAGACCCAGTACTTC. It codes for CASSPYYGINQETQYF.

DNA for the CDR3: TGTGCCAGCAGCTCCCCCTCAGTTTTAGGTTATGGCTACACCTTC. Translation: CASSSPSVLGYGYTF. The chain couples TRBV7-2 to TRBJ1-2; D uncertain. V gave up 4 bases and J gave up 5 bases, with 17 bases separating them. Germline-derived CDR1 and CDR2 are SGHTA and FQGNSA. The CDR3 spans 15 residues.

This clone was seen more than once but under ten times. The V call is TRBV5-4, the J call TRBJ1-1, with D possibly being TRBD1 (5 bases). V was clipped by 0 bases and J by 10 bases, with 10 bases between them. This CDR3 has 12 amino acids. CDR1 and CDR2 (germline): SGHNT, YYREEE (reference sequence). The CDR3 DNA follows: TGTGCCAGCAGCTTGGCCGGGACGGCAGCTTTCTTT. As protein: CASSLAGTAAFF.

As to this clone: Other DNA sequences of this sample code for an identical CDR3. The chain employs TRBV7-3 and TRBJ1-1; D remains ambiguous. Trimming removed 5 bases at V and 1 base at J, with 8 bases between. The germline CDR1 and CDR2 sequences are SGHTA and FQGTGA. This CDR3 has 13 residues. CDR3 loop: CASSPSANTEAFF. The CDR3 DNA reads TGTGCCAGCAGCCCCTCGGCGAACACTGAAGCTTTCTTT.

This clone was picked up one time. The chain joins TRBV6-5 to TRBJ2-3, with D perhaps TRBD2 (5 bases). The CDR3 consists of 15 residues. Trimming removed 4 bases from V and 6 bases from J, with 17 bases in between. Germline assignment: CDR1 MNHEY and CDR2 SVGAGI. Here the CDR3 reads CASSSKVLAPDTQYF. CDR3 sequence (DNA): TGTGCCAGCAGTTCCAAGGTTCTAGCCCCCGATACGCAGTATTTT.

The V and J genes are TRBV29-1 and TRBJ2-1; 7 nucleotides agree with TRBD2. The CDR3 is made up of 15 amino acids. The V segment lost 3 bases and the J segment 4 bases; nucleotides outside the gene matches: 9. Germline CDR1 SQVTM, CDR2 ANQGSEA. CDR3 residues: CSVDLVGRTYNEQFF. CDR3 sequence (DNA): TGCAGCGTTGATTTGGTCGGGAGGACGTACAATGAGCAGTTCTTC.

CDR3 sequence: CASSRTGDINYGYTF. The CDR3 DNA is TGCGCCAGCAGTCGGACAGGGGACATTAACTATGGCTACACCTTC. The gene calls are TRBV10-2 and TRBJ1-2; 9 nucleotides match TRBD1. Trimming took 5 bases from V and 1 from J; bases not matched to a gene: 5. The germline gives CDR1 WSHSY, CDR2 SAAADI. CDR3 size: 15 residues.

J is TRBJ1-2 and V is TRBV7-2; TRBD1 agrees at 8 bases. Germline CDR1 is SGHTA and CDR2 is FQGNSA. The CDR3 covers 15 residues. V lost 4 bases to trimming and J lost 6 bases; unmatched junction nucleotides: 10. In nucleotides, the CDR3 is TGTGCCAGCAGCTCAGCTGGACAGGGCTGGGATGGCTACACCTTC. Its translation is CASSSAGQGWDGYTF.